This T cell receptor beta chain was found in a study of blood T cell repertoires in COVID-19. As for the study in general: COVID-19 samples collected from the United States, Italy and Spain covered acute and convalescent phases. T cells, B-cell-depleted T cells, or PBMCs provided the cDNA or gDNA that served as material.

Original handling: Counts of nucleated cells, estimated from reference gene primer amplification, were obtained. Using immunoSEQ multiplex PCR, the repertoire was profiled, and TCRdb retains in-frame clones only, with some absent. D and trimming were read from the DNA, whereas the V and J calls and clone size are those reported in that table. The sample holds tens of thousands of clones, less than 95% seen once. Per the germline V gene, CDR1 is GTSNPN and CDR2 is SVGIG (reference sequence). Trimming pared 2 bases from V and 4 bases from J, leaving 14 bases between. This CDR3 is built from 14 residues.

This receptor was taken from a woman aged 50 to 60 in a cohort sampled during active COVID-19. Sequencing used peripheral blood. This chain uses TRBV30 with TRBJ1-2; D remains ambiguous. Written as DNA, the CDR3 is TGTGCCTGGAGTCGCGGGCCCTCTAGCTATGGCTACACCTTC. It translates to CAWSRGPSSYGYTF.